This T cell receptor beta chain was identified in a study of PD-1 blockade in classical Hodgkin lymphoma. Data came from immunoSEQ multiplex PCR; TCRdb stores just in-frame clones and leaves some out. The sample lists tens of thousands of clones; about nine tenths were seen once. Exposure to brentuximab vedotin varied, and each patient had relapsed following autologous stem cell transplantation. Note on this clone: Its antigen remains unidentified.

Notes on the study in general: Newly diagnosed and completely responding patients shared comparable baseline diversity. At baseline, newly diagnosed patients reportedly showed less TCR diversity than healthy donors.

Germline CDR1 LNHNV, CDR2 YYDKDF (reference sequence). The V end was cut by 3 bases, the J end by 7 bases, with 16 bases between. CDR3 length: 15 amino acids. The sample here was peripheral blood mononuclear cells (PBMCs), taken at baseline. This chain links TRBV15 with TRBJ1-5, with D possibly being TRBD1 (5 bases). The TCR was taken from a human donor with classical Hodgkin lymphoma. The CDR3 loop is CATSRYGTSNQPQHF. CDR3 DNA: TGTGCCACCAGCAGGTACGGGACTTCGAACCAGCCCCAGCATTTT.